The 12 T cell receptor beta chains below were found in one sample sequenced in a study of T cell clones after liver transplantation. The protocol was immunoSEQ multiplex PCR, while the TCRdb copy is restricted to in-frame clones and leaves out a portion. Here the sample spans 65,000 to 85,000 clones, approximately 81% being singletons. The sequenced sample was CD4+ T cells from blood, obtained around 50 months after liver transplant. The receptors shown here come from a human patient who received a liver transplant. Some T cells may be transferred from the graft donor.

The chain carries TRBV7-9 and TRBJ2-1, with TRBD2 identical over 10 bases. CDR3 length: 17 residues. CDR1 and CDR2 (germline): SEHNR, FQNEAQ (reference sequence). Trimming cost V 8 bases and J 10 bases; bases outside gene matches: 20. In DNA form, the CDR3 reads TGTGCCAGCCGCACCGCCGGTGACATCCTAGCGGGGGTAGAGCAGTTCTTC. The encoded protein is CASRTAGDILAGVEQFF.

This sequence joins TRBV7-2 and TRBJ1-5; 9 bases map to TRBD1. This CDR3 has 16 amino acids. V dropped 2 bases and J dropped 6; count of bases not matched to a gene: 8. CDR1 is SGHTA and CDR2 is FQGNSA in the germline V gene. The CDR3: CASSLNGQGIIQPQHF. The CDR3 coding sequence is TGTGCCAGCAGCTTAAATGGACAGGGGATAATTCAGCCCCAGCATTTT.

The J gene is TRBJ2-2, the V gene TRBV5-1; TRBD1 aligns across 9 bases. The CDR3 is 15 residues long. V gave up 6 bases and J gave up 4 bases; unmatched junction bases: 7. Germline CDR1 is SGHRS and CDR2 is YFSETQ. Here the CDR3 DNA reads TGCGCCAGCACCCGGGGGGACAGGGTCACCGGGGAGCTGTTTTTT. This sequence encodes CASTRGDRVTGELFF.

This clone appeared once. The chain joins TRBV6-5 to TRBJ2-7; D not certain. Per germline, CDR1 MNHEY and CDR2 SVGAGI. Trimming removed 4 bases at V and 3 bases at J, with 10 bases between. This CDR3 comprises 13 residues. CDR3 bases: TGTGCCAGCAGTTTGGGTGGGATCTACGAGCAGTACTTC. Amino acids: CASSLGGIYEQYF.

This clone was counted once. The CDR3 spells CASSPFDRNTEAFF. The DNA for the CDR3 is TGTGCCAGCAGCCCTTTCGACAGGAACACTGAAGCTTTCTTT. The rearrangement uses TRBV25-1 and TRBJ1-1; tentative D call: TRBD1 (5 bases). The germline V gene encodes CDR1 MGHDK and CDR2 SYGVNS. Trimming pared 6 bases from V and 1 base from J, leaving 12 bases between. The CDR3 length is 14 residues.

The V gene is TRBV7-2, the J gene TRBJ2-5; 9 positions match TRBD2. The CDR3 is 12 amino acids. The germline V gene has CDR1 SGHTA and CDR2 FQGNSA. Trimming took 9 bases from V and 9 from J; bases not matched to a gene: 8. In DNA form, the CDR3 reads TGTGCCAGTGGGACTAGCTCGCCGGCCCAGTACTTC. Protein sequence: CASGTSSPAQYF.

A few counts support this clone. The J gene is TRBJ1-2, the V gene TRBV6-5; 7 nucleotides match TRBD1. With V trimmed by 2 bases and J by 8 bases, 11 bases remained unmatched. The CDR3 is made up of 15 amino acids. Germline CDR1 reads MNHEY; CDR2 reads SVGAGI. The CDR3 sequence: CASSYGRDRSGGYTF. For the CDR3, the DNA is TGTGCCAGCAGTTACGGAAGGGACAGATCGGGGGGCTACACCTTC.

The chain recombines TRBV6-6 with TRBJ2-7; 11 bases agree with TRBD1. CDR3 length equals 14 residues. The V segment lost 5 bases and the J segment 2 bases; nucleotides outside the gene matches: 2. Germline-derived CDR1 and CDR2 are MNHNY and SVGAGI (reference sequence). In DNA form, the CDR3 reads TGTGCCAGCAGTCGGACAGGGGGCGCCTACGAGCAGTACTTC. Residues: CASSRTGGAYEQYF.

In nucleotides, the CDR3 is TGTGCCAGCACCCAGGCCCCCGACTCCTCCTACAATGAGCAGTTCTTC. Its translation: CASTQAPDSSYNEQFF. This rearrangement joins TRBV4-2 to TRBJ2-1; D unresolved. Germline V gene data show CDR1 as LGHNA and CDR2 as YNFKEQ. V lost 7 bases, J lost 0 bases, and 16 bases lay in between. The CDR3 length is 16 residues.

In DNA form, the CDR3 reads TGTGCCAGTAGCTTAGAGGGCCGGAACACTGAAGCTTTCTTT. Amino acids: CASSLEGRNTEAFF. This sequence joins TRBV19 and TRBJ1-1; D is undetermined. Trimming took off 6 bases at V and 1 base at J, with 12 bases between the two ends. Germline loops: CDR1 LNHDA, CDR2 SQIVND (reference sequence). This CDR3 comprises 14 residues.

CDR3 sequence: CASSFILAGELFF. DNA for the CDR3: TGTGCCAGCAGCTTTATCCTAGCCGGGGAGCTGTTTTTT. V gene TRBV7-9 combines with J gene TRBJ2-2; unclear D gene. The CDR3 is 13 residues long. V was pared by 3 bases and J by 6 bases, with 8 bases between. The germline V gene encodes CDR1 SEHNR and CDR2 FQNEAQ (reference sequence). The full variable domain, completed using reference TRBV7-9 and TRBJ2-2, is DTGVSQNPRHKITKRGQNVTFRCDPISEHNRLYWYRQTLGQGPEFLTYFQNEAQLEKSRLLSDRFSAERPKGSFSTLEIQRTEQGDSAMYLCASSFILAGELFFGEGSRLTVL.

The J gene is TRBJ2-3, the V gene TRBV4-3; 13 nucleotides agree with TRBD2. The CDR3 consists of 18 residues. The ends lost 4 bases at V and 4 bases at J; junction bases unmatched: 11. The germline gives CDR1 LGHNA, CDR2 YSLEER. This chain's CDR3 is CASSLLFLTSGRADTQYF. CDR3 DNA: TGCGCCAGCAGCCTCCTCTTTCTTACTAGCGGGAGGGCAGATACGCAGTATTTT.